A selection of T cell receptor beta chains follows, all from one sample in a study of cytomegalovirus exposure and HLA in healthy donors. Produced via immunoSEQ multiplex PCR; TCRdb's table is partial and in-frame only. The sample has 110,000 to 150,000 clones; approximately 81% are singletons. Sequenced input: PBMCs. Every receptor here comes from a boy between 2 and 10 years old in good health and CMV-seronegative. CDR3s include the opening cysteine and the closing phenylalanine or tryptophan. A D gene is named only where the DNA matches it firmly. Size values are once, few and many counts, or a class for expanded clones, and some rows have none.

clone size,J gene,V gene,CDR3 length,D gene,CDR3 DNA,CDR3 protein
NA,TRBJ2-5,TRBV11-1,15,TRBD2,TGTGCCAGCAGCTCCCCACGGGGGGGGCAAGAGACCCAGTACTTC,CASSSPRGGQETQYF
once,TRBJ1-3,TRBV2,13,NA,TGTGCCAGCATCCCAGACTCTGGAAACACCATATATTTT,CASIPDSGNTIYF
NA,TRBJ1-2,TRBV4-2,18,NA,TGTGCCAGCAGCCAAAGATCTCCTGGCCAGGGGCTTAACTATGGCTACACCTTC,CASSQRSPGQGLNYGYTF
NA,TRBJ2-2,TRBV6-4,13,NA,TGTGCCAGCAGTGAAACAGGGCCCGGGGAGCTGTTTTTT,CASSETGPGELFF
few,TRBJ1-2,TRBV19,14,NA,TGTGCCAGTAGTATGAGCGGTCGTAACTATGGCTACACCTTC,CASSMSGRNYGYTF
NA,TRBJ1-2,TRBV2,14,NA,TGTGCCAGCAGTGCGGGCCAGGGGAACTATGGCTACACCTTC,CASSAGQGNYGYTF
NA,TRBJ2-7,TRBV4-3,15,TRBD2,TGCGCCAGCAGCCAGGGACTAGCGGCGAACTACGAGCAGTACTTC,CASSQGLAANYEQYF
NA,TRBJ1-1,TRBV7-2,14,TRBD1,TGTGCCAGCAGCCGGGACAGGCAGAACACTGAAGCTTTCTTT,CASSRDRQNTEAFF
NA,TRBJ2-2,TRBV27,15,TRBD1,TGTGCCAGCATTACAAGGACAGGGGACACCGGGGAGCTGTTTTTT,CASITRTGDTGELFF
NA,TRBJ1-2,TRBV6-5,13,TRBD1,TGTGCCACCCGTCCAGGGGGACCCTATGGCTACACCTTC,CATRPGGPYGYTF
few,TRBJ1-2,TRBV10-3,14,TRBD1,TGTGCCATCAGCGCCCCACAGGGGGCGAGGGGCTACACCTTC,CAISAPQGARGYTF
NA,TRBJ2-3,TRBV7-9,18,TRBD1,TGTTCCAGCAGTATCACCCGGGACAGGGGGTTAGGGGTGGCTACGCAGTATTTT,CSSSITRDRGLGVATQYF
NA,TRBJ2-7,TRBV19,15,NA,TGTGCCAGTACCCGACGGAGCCACGCGGCCTACGAGCAGTACTTC,CASTRRSHAAYEQYF
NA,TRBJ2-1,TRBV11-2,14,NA,TGTGCCAGCTTGGGGCAGGAGACCTACAATGAGCAGTTCTTC,CASLGQETYNEQFF
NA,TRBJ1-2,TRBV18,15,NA,TGTGCCAGCTCGAGCGAATTAGAGGGCGCTTACGGCTACACCTTC,CASSSELEGAYGYTF
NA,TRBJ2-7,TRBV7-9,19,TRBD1,TGTGCCAGCAGCTTAGAGGGACAGGGGGCGGGAATGCGCTCCTACGAGCAGTACTTC,CASSLEGQGAGMRSYEQYF
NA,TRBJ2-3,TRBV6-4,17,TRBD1,TGTGCCAGCAGTGACTCGCCAGGGGGATTGGGCACAGATACGCAGTATTTT,CASSDSPGGLGTDTQYF
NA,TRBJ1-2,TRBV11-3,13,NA,TGTGCCAGCAGCAGGGGACTTTTGGTTGGCTACACCTTC,CASSRGLLVGYTF
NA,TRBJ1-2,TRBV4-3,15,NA,TGCGCCAGCAGCCAAGAGGGGGCTACAGGGTATGGCTACACCTTC,CASSQEGATGYGYTF
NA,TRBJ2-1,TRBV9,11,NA,TGTGCCAGCAGCGTTAACAATGAGCAGTTCTTC,CASSVNNEQFF
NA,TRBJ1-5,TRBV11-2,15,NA,TGTGCCAGCAGCTTCCCCAGGGGTTCGCATCAGCCCCAGCATTTT,CASSFPRGSHQPQHF
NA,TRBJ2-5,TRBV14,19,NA,TGTGCCAGCAGCTACTCGGGCCCCGGACAGCCTTGGGGGGGAGAGACCCAGTACTTC,CASSYSGPGQPWGGETQYF
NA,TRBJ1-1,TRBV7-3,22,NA,TGTGCCAGCAGCTCTCGGGTTACCAGGGGTCTTCAGGCCCCTAAAATGAACACTGAAGCTTTCTTT,CASSSRVTRGLQAPKMNTEAFF
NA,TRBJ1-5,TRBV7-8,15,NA,TGTGCCAGCAGCTTAGTTGCAGTCAGCAATCAGCCCCAGCATTTT,CASSLVAVSNQPQHF
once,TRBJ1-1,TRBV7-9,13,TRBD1,TGTTCCAGCAGACGGACAGGGACCGCTGAAGCTTTCTTT,CSSRRTGTAEAFF
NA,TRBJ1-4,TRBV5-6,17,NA,TGTGCCAGCAGCTTGGAGCGGGGGAGCTCAACTAATGAAAAACTGTTTTTT,CASSLERGSSTNEKLFF
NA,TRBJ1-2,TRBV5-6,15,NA,TGTGCCAGCAGCTTAAGACAGGCTGTGGGGTATGGCTACACCTTC,CASSLRQAVGYGYTF
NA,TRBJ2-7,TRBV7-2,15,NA,TGTGCCAGCAGCTTTGGACTCACTTACGCCTACGAGCAGTACTTC,CASSFGLTYAYEQYF
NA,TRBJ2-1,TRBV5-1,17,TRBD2,TGCGCCAGCAGCCCCAAGTTAGAGAGCGGGAGCTACAATGAGCAGTTCTTC,CASSPKLESGSYNEQFF
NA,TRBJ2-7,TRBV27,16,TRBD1,TGTGCCAGCAGTTTAAGCAGGGGGCATCGTTCCTACGAGCAGTACTTC,CASSLSRGHRSYEQYF
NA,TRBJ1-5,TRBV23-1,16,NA,TGCGCCAGCAGTCAATCTACCGCGCGCGATAATCAGCCCCAGCATTTT,CASSQSTARDNQPQHF
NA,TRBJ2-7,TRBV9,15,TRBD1,TGTGCCAGCGGTGGCGGGACAGGGGGGTTCTACGAGCAGTACTTC,CASGGGTGGFYEQYF
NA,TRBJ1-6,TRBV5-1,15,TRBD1,TGCGCCAGCAGGCCTGCCGGGACAGGGGGATTACCCCTCCACTTT,CASRPAGTGGLPLHF
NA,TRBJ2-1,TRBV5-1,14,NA,TGCGCCAGCAGCTTCAGGGGACCCTACAATGAGCAGTTCTTC,CASSFRGPYNEQFF
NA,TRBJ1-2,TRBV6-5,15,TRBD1,TGTGCCAGCAGTTACATTCCGGGACAGGGGTATGGCTACACCTTC,CASSYIPGQGYGYTF
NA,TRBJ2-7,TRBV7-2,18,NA,TGTGCCAGCAGCTTAGGCGCATTGGGACTCCGCTTAAGTGACGAGCAGTACTTC,CASSLGALGLRLSDEQYF
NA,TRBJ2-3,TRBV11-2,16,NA,TGTGCCAGCAGCTTCCTGGCGGGATCCGACGCAGATACGCAGTATTTT,CASSFLAGSDADTQYF
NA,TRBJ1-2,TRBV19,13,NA,TGTGCCAGTAGCCGTCAGGGTAACTATGGCTACACCTTC,CASSRQGNYGYTF
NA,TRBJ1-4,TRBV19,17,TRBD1,TGTGCCAGTAGTATTTCCCCCGGCGGGACAGGGAGTGAAAAACTGTTTTTT,CASSISPGGTGSEKLFF
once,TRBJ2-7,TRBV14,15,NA,TGTGCCAGCAGCGTAGGGACACCTACTCTGTACGAGCAGTACTTC,CASSVGTPTLYEQYF
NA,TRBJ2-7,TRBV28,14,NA,TGTGCCAGCAGTTTCATTGTAGCACCCTACGAGCAGTACTTC,CASSFIVAPYEQYF
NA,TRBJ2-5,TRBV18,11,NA,TGTGCCAGCTCACTGTACAGGTCCCCTAACTTC,CASSLYRSPNF
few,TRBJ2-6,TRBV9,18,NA,TGTGCCAGCAGCGTAGGGATTCGGCAGACTACTGGGGCCAACGTCCTGACTTTC,CASSVGIRQTTGANVLTF
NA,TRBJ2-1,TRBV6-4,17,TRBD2,TGTGCCAGCAGCCCCCTAGCGGGGGTGAGCTCCTACAATGAGCAGTTCTTC,CASSPLAGVSSYNEQFF
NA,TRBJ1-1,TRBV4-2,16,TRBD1,TGTGCCAGCAGCCAGGAGACAGGGATTGTGTACACTGAAGCTTTCTTT,CASSQETGIVYTEAFF
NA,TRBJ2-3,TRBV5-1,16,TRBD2,TGCGCCAGCAGCTTGTGGACTAGCTGGGGTATAGATACGCAGTATTTT,CASSLWTSWGIDTQYF
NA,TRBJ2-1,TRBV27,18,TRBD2,TGTGCCAGTTGGACTAGCGGGGGGCCCAACCCCACCTACAATGAGCAGTTCTTC,CASWTSGGPNPTYNEQFF
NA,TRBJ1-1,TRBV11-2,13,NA,TGTGCCAGCAGCCGCGGAGGGAACACTGAAGCTTTCTTT,CASSRGGNTEAFF
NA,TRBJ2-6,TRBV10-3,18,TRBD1,TGTGCCATCAGTGAGTCAAGGGACAGAAGCTCTGGGGCCAACGTCCTGACTTTC,CAISESRDRSSGANVLTF
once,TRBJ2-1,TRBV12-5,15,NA,TGTGCTAGTTTAATAATCGCCGGCTCCTACAATGAGCAGTTCTTC,CASLIIAGSYNEQFF